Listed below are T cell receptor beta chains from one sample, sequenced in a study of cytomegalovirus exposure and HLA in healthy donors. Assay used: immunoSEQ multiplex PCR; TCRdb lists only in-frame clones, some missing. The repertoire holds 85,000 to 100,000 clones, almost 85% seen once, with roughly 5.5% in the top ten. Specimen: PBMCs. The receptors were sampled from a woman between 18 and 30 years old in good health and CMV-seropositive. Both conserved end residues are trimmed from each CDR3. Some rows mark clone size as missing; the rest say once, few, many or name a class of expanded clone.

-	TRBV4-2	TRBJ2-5	ASSQDMETQY
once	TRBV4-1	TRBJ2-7	ASSPNSGSSYEQY
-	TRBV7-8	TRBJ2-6	ASSLLGSGANVLT
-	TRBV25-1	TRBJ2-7	ASSEQGIYEQY
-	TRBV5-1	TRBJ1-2	ASSFIYGTPNYGYT
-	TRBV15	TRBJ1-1	ATSRVGQGLSNTEAF
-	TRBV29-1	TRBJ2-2	SVEVGALGELF
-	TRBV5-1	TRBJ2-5	ASSTEVAGVEETQY
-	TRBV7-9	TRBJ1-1	ASSLFNTGVNTEAF
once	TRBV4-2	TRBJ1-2	ASSSYRRDNYGYT
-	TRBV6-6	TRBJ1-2	ASIPGQADGYT
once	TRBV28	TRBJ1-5	ASSLGEVPQH
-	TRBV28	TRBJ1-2	ASSSPVVFGYT
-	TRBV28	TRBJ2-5	ASSPPGQGIKETQY
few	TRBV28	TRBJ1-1	ASSYRGYAEAF
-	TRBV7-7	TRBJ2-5	ASSPSDYQETQY
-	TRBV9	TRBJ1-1	ASRRGEGTMNTEAF
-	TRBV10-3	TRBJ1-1	ATRDRGWPEAF
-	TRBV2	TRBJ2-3	ASSETGTSRNTDTQY
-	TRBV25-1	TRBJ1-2	ASSVSPYGYT
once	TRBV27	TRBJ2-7	ASSFGTGSYEQY
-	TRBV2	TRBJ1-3	ASSVGDSTGNTIY
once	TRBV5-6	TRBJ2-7	ASSLAMGQENYEQY
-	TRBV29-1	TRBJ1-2	SVRTGTDYYGYT
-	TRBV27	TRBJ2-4	ASSVAGPIAKNIQY
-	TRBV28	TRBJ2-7	ASSFLRGSYEQY
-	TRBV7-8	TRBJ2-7	ASSLAGQREQY
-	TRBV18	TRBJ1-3	ASSPRQGGQKTGNTIY
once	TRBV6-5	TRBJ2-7	ASSPSGSGVDEQY
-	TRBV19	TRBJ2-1	ASSDRLVDNEQF
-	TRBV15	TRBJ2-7	ATSPAGPYEQY
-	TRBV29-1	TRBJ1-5	GVESGIGQPQH
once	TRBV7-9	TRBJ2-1	ASSWSSGGRYNEQF
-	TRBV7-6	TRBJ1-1	ASSPVWDGGFEAF
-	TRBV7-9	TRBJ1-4	ASGLSGGTNEKLF
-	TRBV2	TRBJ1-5	ASSEGLGQGNQPQH
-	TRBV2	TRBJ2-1	ASRGLASGNEQF
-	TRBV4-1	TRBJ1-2	ASSQRGSGSVHGVNYGYT
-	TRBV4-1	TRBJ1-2	ASSQVLSVGGRGSNYGYT
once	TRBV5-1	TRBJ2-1	ASRGGGSGGYNEQF
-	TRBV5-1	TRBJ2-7	ASSLDFSDSAFYEQY
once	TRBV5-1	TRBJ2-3	ASSSGTDTQY